This TCR beta chain was captured in a study of control samples from healthy donors and cancer patients. Sequencing was performed with immunoSEQ multiplex PCR; in TCRdb, only in-frame clones are kept and a portion is missing. Altogether some 120,000 clones are present, around 89% being singletons, with the ten largest covering under 2.5%. The junction had 15 bases not matched to a gene; V was cut back by 2 bases and J by 3 bases. Germline V CDR1 and CDR2: MNHEY, SVGEGT. This CDR3 has 19 amino acids. This rearrangement joins TRBV6-2 or TRBV6-3 to TRBJ2-1; 8 nucleotides align to TRBD2. The specimen sequenced was blood. This TCR was recovered from a woman in her seventies in good health. The chain's CDR3 is CASSYSIGGGPGYYNEQFF. CDR3 in DNA: TGTGCCAGCAGTTACAGTATCGGCGGGGGGCCCGGCTACTACAATGAGCAGTTCTTC.